These 9 T cell receptor beta chains came from one sample sequenced in a study of cytomegalovirus exposure and HLA in healthy donors. 13 Jbeta primers and 60 Vbeta primers were used for the PCR. Sequencing was performed with immunoSEQ multiplex PCR; in TCRdb, only in-frame clones are kept and a portion is missing. The sample yields a few hundred thousand clones, about 74% seen once. The source material was PBMCs. All receptors derive from a woman in her twenties or thirties in good health and CMV-seronegative.

The V call is TRBV6-5, the J call TRBJ1-1; D remains unclear. Between the trimmed V and J ends, which lost 5 bases and 5 bases, there was a span of 15 bases. CDR1 is MNHEY and CDR2 is SVGAGI in the germline V gene. The CDR3 is 14 amino acids. In DNA, the CDR3 is TGTGCCAGCAGTGCCAAGGAGGGCCGGACTGAAGCTTTCTTT. Amino acid sequence: CASSAKEGRTEAFF.

This CDR3 reads CASSVRTGTNTEAFF. The CDR3 DNA is TGTGCCAGCAGTGTGCGGACAGGGACGAACACTGAAGCTTTCTTT. The chain has TRBV2 and TRBJ1-1, with TRBD1 matching 8 bases. The junction had 5 bases not matched to a gene; V was cut back by 4 bases and J by 1 base. CDR3 length equals 15 residues. Germline V CDR1 and CDR2: SNHLY, FYNNEI.

This clone was seen once. The DNA for the CDR3 is TGTGCCAGCAGGAGACTAGCGGGAGACGGGGAGCTGTTTTTT. It translates to CASRRLAGDGELFF. The V and J genes are TRBV9 and TRBJ2-2; TRBD2 matches 12 bases. CDR1 is SGDLS, CDR2 YYNGEE, per germline. Trimming at V came to 5 bases and at J to 7 bases, leaving 3 bases not matched to a gene. This CDR3 is 14 amino acids long. The full variable domain, its missing parts supplied by reference TRBV9 and TRBJ2-2, is DSGVTQTPKHLITATGQRVTLRCSPRSGDLSVYWYQQSLDQGLQFLIQYYNGEERAKGNILERFSAQQFPDLHSELNLSSLELGDSALYFCASRRLAGDGELFFGEGSRLTVL.

This chain joins TRBV6-1 and TRBJ1-2; TRBD1 agrees at 9 bases. This CDR3 comprises 15 residues. CDR1 MNHNS and CDR2 SASEGT come from the germline V gene. The J segment lost 4 bases and the V segment lost 5 bases, leaving 8 bases of the junction unmatched. The CDR3 is CASSPTGGLAYGYTF. The CDR3 bases are TGTGCCAGCAGTCCCACAGGGGGCTTGGCCTATGGCTACACCTTC.

This rearrangement joins TRBV10-3 to TRBJ1-1; D remains unclear. The ends were cut back, 6 bases at V and 8 bases at J, with 13 bases in the middle. Germline-derived CDR1 and CDR2 are ENHRY and SYGVKD. This CDR3 comprises 12 residues. The CDR3 coding sequence is TGTGCCATCAGCAATACCGGGTTCGAAGCTTTCTTT. This gives the protein CAISNTGFEAFF.

The chain has TRBV2 and TRBJ2-2; 7 bases map to TRBD1. V dropped 0 bases and J dropped 4; count of bases not matched to a gene: 5. Germline-derived CDR1 and CDR2 are SNHLY and FYNNEI. The CDR3 contains 16 residues. CDR3 region: CASSEAGTEITGELFF. For the CDR3, the DNA is TGTGCCAGCAGTGAAGCGGGGACAGAGATCACCGGGGAGCTGTTTTTT. Supplemented by reference TRBV2 and TRBJ2-2, the full variable domain reads EPEVTQTPSHQVTQMGQEVILRCVPISNHLYFYWYRQILGQKVEFLVSFYNNEISEKSEIFDDQFSVERPDGSNFTLKIRSTKLEDSAMYFCASSEAGTEITGELFFGEGSRLTVL.

This clone was observed a few times. The chain couples TRBV2 to TRBJ1-4, with TRBD1 as a possible D gene (5 bases). The CDR3 sequence is 14 residues long. Trimming left V 2 bases short and J 8 bases short, with 12 bases between. Per the germline V gene, CDR1 is SNHLY and CDR2 is FYNNEI. CDR3 nucleotides: TGTGCCAGCAGTGAACCAGGGATAGGGGAAAAACTGTTTTTT. This codes for CASSEPGIGEKLFF.

CDR3 region: CASSLAPRQGSDTQYF. CDR3 in DNA: TGCGCCAGCAGCTTGGCCCCTAGACAGGGTTCAGATACGCAGTATTTT. The chain links TRBV5-1 to TRBJ2-3, with TRBD1 matching 7 bases. Losses at the gene ends were 0 bases for V and 4 bases for J; bases not matched to a gene: 8. The CDR3 spans 16 residues. Germline loops: CDR1 SGHRS, CDR2 YFSETQ.

This clone appeared a few times. V is TRBV6-5 and J is TRBJ2-7; 12 bases are a match to TRBD1. The CDR3 consists of 14 residues. Trimming removed 2 bases from V and 9 bases from J; junction bases left unmatched: 5. CDR1 is MNHEY, CDR2 SVGAGI, per germline. CDR3 sequence reads: CASSYRGTGGRQYF. CDR3 in DNA: TGTGCCAGCAGTTACCGTGGGACAGGGGGCCGGCAGTACTTC.